Below are 30 T cell receptor beta chains sequenced from a single sample in a study of CD4+ T cells in melanoma (dated by TCRdb to 2021 to 2024). The library was prepared using the immunoSEQ multiplex PCR assay. Imported from immuneACCESS, the table was reduced by TCRdb to in-frame sequences with V and J called. These copies leave out some clones; in studies compared against another copy, an unresolved V gene accounts for under half, and the cause of the remainder is not known. This sample comprises over 130,000 clones, over 90% of them detected only once. The ten largest clones take up approximately 1.4% of the sample. Receptors were obtained from a human donor with melanoma.

This clone was recorded only once. The chain links TRBV7-2 to TRBJ1-6; tentatively, D is TRBD1 (5 bases). V was shortened by 3 bases and J by 4 bases, with 10 bases between the two germline ends. This CDR3 contains 15 residues. The V gene's germline CDR1 is SGHTA and CDR2 FQGNSA. In DNA form, the CDR3 reads TGTGCCAGCAGCTTTAGGCAGGGTTATAATTCACCCCTCCACTTT. Translation gives CASSFRQGYNSPLHF.

This chain joins TRBV7-9 and TRBJ1-2; a weak D match, TRBD1 (6 bases). The V and J ends lost 4 bases and 8 bases respectively, with 8 bases between them. The CDR3 contains 11 residues. The germline gives CDR1 SEHNR, CDR2 FQNEAQ (reference sequence). The DNA of the CDR3 is TGTGCCAGCAGCTCAGGGGTAGGCTACACCTTC. Translated: CASSSGVGYTF.

J is TRBJ1-2 and V is TRBV7-8; D possibly corresponds to TRBD1 (5 bases). V dropped 4 bases and J dropped 0 bases, with 9 bases sitting between them. The CDR3 sequence is 14 residues long. CDR1 is SGHVS, CDR2 FQNEAQ, per germline. For the CDR3, the DNA is TGTGCCAGCAGCTCCAGGGTGTCTAACTATGGCTACACCTTC. Protein sequence: CASSSRVSNYGYTF.

The chain links TRBV29-1 to TRBJ1-1; 7 bases align to TRBD1. Germline V CDR1 and CDR2: SQVTM, ANQGSEA. The CDR3 totals 13 residues. V shed 7 bases and J 6 bases; nucleotides not matched to a gene: 11. In DNA form, the CDR3 reads TGCAGCGGCTCCCGGGACAGAGACTCTGAAGCTTTCTTT. Protein: CSGSRDRDSEAFF. The whole variable domain, remainder taken from reference TRBV29-1 and TRBJ1-1, is SAVISQKPSRDICQRGTSLTIQCQVDSQVTMMFWYRQQPGQSLTLIATANQGSEATYESGFVIDKFPISRPNLTFSTLTVSNMSPEDSSIYLCSGSRDRDSEAFFGQGTRLTVV.

V usage is TRBV5-1 and J usage is TRBJ2-3; 9 bases fit TRBD1. CDR1 is SGHRS, CDR2 YFSETQ, per germline. V lost 6 bases to trimming and J lost 3 bases; unmatched junction nucleotides: 8. The CDR3 totals 15 residues. The CDR3 loop is CASTPRDRATDTQYF. The CDR3 nucleotides read TGCGCCAGCACCCCTCGGGACAGGGCGACAGATACGCAGTATTTT. Complete variable domain (other parts from reference TRBV5-1 and TRBJ2-3): KAGVTQTPRYLIKTRGQQVTLSCSPISGHRSVSWYQQTPGQGLQFLFEYFSETQRNKGNFPGRFSGRQFSNSRSEMNVSTLELGDSALYLCASTPRDRATDTQYFGPGTRLTVL.

This chain uses TRBV2 with TRBJ1-2; possible D gene TRBD1, 5 bases. Trimming took 4 bases from V and 4 from J, leaving 10 bases between them. The germline V gene has CDR1 SNHLY and CDR2 FYNNEI. The length of the CDR3 is 13 residues. CDR3 in DNA: TGTGCCAGCAGTGTGGGGGACGGCTATGGCTACACCTTC. Translation gives CASSVGDGYGYTF.

The chain uses TRBV18 and TRBJ2-7; 7 bases map to TRBD2. Germline V CDR1 and CDR2: KGHSH, LQKENI. V was clipped by 2 bases and J by 4 bases; unmatched bases: 8. This CDR3 is built from 15 residues. The CDR3 loop is CASSPSRIGGYEQYF. In nucleotides, the CDR3 is TGTGCCAGCTCACCAAGCAGGATCGGGGGGTACGAGCAGTACTTC. The entire variable domain, with the rest obtained from reference TRBV18 and TRBJ2-7, is as follows: NAGVMQNPRHLVRRRGQEARLRCSPMKGHSHVYWYRQLPEEGLKFMVYLQKENIIDESGMPKERFSAEFPKEGPSILRIQQVVRGDSAAYFCASSPSRIGGYEQYFGPGTRLTVT.

The chain employs TRBV6-5 and TRBJ2-1; 8 positions agree with TRBD2. CDR3 length: 15 residues. Trimming at V came to 2 bases and at J to 4 bases, leaving 4 bases not matched to a gene. CDR1 MNHEY and CDR2 SVGAGI come from the germline V gene. The CDR3 protein is CASSYSSGVYNEQFF. As DNA, the CDR3 is TGTGCCAGCAGTTACAGTAGCGGGGTGTACAATGAGCAGTTCTTC.

Worth noting for this clone: This sample also contains other DNA sequences that code for the same CDR3. J is TRBJ1-5 and V is TRBV5-1, with D uncertain. Germline CDR1 SGHRS, CDR2 YFSETQ. CDR3 length: 13 amino acids. V was cut by 5 bases and J by 1 base, with 7 bases left in between. CDR3 residues: CASSPDSNQPQHF. The CDR3 nucleotides read TGCGCCAGCAGTCCGGACAGCAATCAGCCCCAGCATTTT.

The chain couples TRBV18 to TRBJ2-7, with 9 bases fitting TRBD1. CDR3 length: 13 amino acids. CDR1 KGHSH and CDR2 LQKENI come from the germline V gene. Trimming cost V 4 bases and J 4 bases; bases outside gene matches: 2. For the CDR3, the DNA is TGTGCCAGCTCACGGGACAGGGTATACGAGCAGTACTTC. It translates to CASSRDRVYEQYF.

This chain joins TRBV6-5 and TRBJ1-1; D remains ambiguous. The germline V gene encodes CDR1 MNHEY and CDR2 SVGAGI. The V end lost 3 bases, the J end lost 2 bases, and 13 bases lay between the germline ends. This CDR3 spans 15 amino acids. The CDR3 bases are TGTGCCAGCAGTTATAGGGCTCGGGATAACACTGAAGCTTTCTTT. Its translation: CASSYRARDNTEAFF.

The J gene is TRBJ1-2, the V gene TRBV2; no clear D. Germline CDR1 and CDR2: SNHLY and FYNNEI. The CDR3 totals 12 residues. V lost 11 bases to trimming and J lost 6 bases, with 16 bases between them. The CDR3 region has the DNA TGTGCCGGGCGGGCGGATCTCGATGGCTACACCTTC. Translating it yields CAGRADLDGYTF.

The rearrangement joins TRBV11-2 to TRBJ2-7, with 13 bases that match TRBD2. The germline CDR1 and CDR2 sequences are SGHAT and FQNNGV. The CDR3 sequence is 19 residues long. V lost 5 bases and J lost 3; bases outside the gene matches: 16. The CDR3 loop reads CASSTQPTSGGTYVYEQYF. The CDR3 DNA sequence: TGTGCCAGCAGCACTCAGCCGACTAGCGGGGGGACCTACGTCTACGAGCAGTACTTC. The full variable domain, in which reference TRBV11-2 and TRBJ2-7 provide the parts outside the CDR3, is EAGVAQSPRYKIIEKRQSVAFWCNPISGHATLYWYQQILGQGPKLLIQFQNNGVVDDSQLPKDRFSAERLKGVDSTLKIQPAKLEDSAVYLCASSTQPTSGGTYVYEQYFGPGTRLTVT.

The chain carries TRBV2 and TRBJ2-5, with D possibly called TRBD1 or TRBD2 (6 bases each). The CDR3 totals 15 residues. The germline gives CDR1 SNHLY, CDR2 FYNNEI. Trimming took off 1 base at V and 5 bases at J, with 14 bases between the two ends. CDR3 in amino acids: CASSEGWGALETQYF. The CDR3 bases are TGTGCCAGCAGTGAAGGATGGGGGGCGCTGGAGACCCAGTACTTC.

The rearrangement links TRBV2 to TRBJ2-1; D might be TRBD1 (5 bases). Per germline, CDR1 SNHLY and CDR2 FYNNEI. Deletions cut 5 bases from V and 10 bases from J, with 12 bases between. The CDR3 sequence is 12 residues long. CDR3 in amino acids: CASSLTGNEQFF. As DNA, the CDR3 is TGTGCCAGCAGTCTAACAGGTAACGAGCAGTTCTTC.

In this sample, this clone turned up a few times. The genes are TRBV11-2 and TRBJ2-3; perhaps TRBD2 as D (7 bases). Germline CDR1 SGHAT, CDR2 FQNNGV. The germline V and J ends were trimmed by 1 base and 4 bases, with 15 bases remaining between them. The CDR3 extends over 16 amino acids. The CDR3, as DNA: TGTGCCAGCAGCTTAGGGTGGGGGGGCCTGGCAGATACGCAGTATTTT. Its protein is CASSLGWGGLADTQYF. Using reference TRBV11-2 and TRBJ2-3 for the parts outside the CDR3, the full variable domain is EAGVAQSPRYKIIEKRQSVAFWCNPISGHATLYWYQQILGQGPKLLIQFQNNGVVDDSQLPKDRFSAERLKGVDSTLKIQPAKLEDSAVYLCASSLGWGGLADTQYFGPGTRLTVL.

The gene calls are TRBV28 and TRBJ2-5; weak D call: TRBD2 (7 bases). This CDR3 comprises 13 residues. Germline CDR1 MDHEN, CDR2 SYDVKM. V was cut by 6 bases and J by 5 bases, with 13 bases left in between. The CDR3: CASRRGGGETQYF. The CDR3 coding sequence is TGTGCCAGCAGAAGGGGGGGAGGTGAGACCCAGTACTTC.

As concerns this clone: Within the sample, other DNA sequences also encode this same CDR3. The chain recombines TRBV11-2 with TRBJ2-7; D remains unclear. The CDR3 covers 12 residues. Trimming left V 3 bases short and J 3 bases short, with 6 bases between. Per germline, CDR1 SGHAT and CDR2 FQNNGV. Here the CDR3 reads CASSFSGYEQYF. The CDR3 coding sequence is TGTGCCAGCAGCTTCTCCGGCTACGAGCAGTACTTC. Together with reference TRBV11-2 and TRBJ2-7, the CDR3 gives the full variable domain: EAGVAQSPRYKIIEKRQSVAFWCNPISGHATLYWYQQILGQGPKLLIQFQNNGVVDDSQLPKDRFSAERLKGVDSTLKIQPAKLEDSAVYLCASSFSGYEQYFGPGTRLTVT.

The chain is built from TRBV4-1 and TRBJ2-2; a weak D match, TRBD2 (6 bases). The CDR3 is made up of 15 amino acids. Trimming shortened V by 1 base and J by 5 bases, and 11 bases separated the two germline ends. The germline V gene has CDR1 MGHRA and CDR2 YSYEKL. The CDR3 DNA follows: TGCGCCAGCAGCCAAGTATCTCTAGCGACCGGGGAGCTGTTTTTT. This codes for CASSQVSLATGELFF.

This chain connects TRBV2 to TRBJ1-3; the D is unclear. The CDR3 extends over 14 amino acids. Deletions cut 6 bases from V and 1 base from J, with 10 bases between. Looked up from germline, CDR1 is SNHLY and CDR2 is FYNNEI. As DNA, the CDR3 is TGTGCCAGCAGGGAGGGCACGTCTGGAAACACCATATATTTT. Translation: CASREGTSGNTIYF.

The chain uses TRBV14 and TRBJ2-3; 13 bases fit TRBD2. The CDR3 runs 18 residues. V was clipped by 6 bases and J by 1 base; unmatched bases: 10. Germline values: CDR1 SGHDN, CDR2 FVKESK. The CDR3 protein is CASSLGLAGASRTDTQYF. CDR3 nucleotide sequence: TGTGCCAGCAGTCTTGGACTAGCGGGGGCCTCCCGCACAGATACGCAGTATTTT.

The chain employs TRBV2 and TRBJ2-5, with no clear D. Trimming shortened V by 2 bases and J by 1 base, and 8 bases separated the two germline ends. CDR1 SNHLY and CDR2 FYNNEI come from the germline V gene. The CDR3 consists of 14 residues. The CDR3: CASSEIVSQETQYF. CDR3 nucleotides: TGTGCCAGCAGTGAAATAGTTTCCCAAGAGACCCAGTACTTC.

The gene calls are TRBV7-9 and TRBJ2-7; weak D call: TRBD1 (6 bases). The V end was cut by 6 bases, the J end by 2 bases, with 17 bases between. The germline V gene has CDR1 SEHNR and CDR2 FQNEAQ (reference sequence). This CDR3 comprises 15 residues. CDR3 sequence (DNA): TGTGCCAGCAGACCCACAGGGAGCACCGCCTACGAGCAGTACTTC. This codes for CASRPTGSTAYEQYF.

CDR3 amino acids: CASSRTGGGTEAFF. In DNA form, the CDR3 reads TGTGCCAGCAGCCGGACAGGGGGGGGGACTGAAGCTTTCTTT. The chain combines TRBV6-1 with TRBJ1-1; TRBD1 agrees at 10 bases. This CDR3 comprises 14 residues. Germline loops: CDR1 MNHNS, CDR2 SASEGT. J gave up 5 bases and V 6 bases, and 6 bases lay outside the gene matches.

This chain links TRBV7-9 with TRBJ1-4; TRBD1 agrees at 7 bases. V lost 10 bases, J lost 3 bases, and 14 bases stayed unmatched. The CDR3 extends over 16 amino acids. CDR1 is SEHNR, CDR2 FQNEAQ, per germline (reference sequence). The CDR3 DNA sequence: TGTGCCACCATCAACAGGGGCGCCGCGGCTAATGAAAAACTGTTTTTT. This encodes CATINRGAAANEKLFF. The variable domain in full, with the rest retrieved from reference TRBV7-9 and TRBJ1-4, is DTGVSQNPRHKITKRGQNVTFRCDPISEHNRLYWYRQTLGQGPEFLTYFQNEAQLEKSRLLSDRFSAERPKGSFSTLEIQRTEQGDSAMYLCATINRGAAANEKLFFGSGTQLSVL.

The chain joins TRBV29-1 to TRBJ1-4; possibly TRBD1 for D (5 bases). This CDR3 has 14 residues. Looked up from germline, CDR1 is SQVTM and CDR2 is ANQGSEA. V lost 4 bases and J lost 2, with 11 bases in between. The CDR3 DNA sequence: TGCAGCGTTGTATGGCAGGGCACTAATGAAAAACTGTTTTTT. It yields the protein CSVVWQGTNEKLFF.

CDR3 protein: CSAQGTLEQYF. The CDR3 region has the DNA TGCAGTGCTCAGGGGACCCTCGAGCAGTACTTC. The rearrangement joins TRBV20-1 to TRBJ2-7, with D tentatively TRBD1 (6 bases). The length of the CDR3 is 11 residues. The V end was cut by 5 bases, the J end by 6 bases, with 11 bases between. Per germline, CDR1 DFQATT and CDR2 SNEGSKA (reference sequence).

The V and J genes are TRBV4-2 and TRBJ2-2; 7 positions agree with TRBD1. Germline V gives CDR1 LGHNA, CDR2 YNFKEQ. The CDR3 length is 15 residues. The junction had 6 bases not matched to a gene; V was cut back by 4 bases and J by 4 bases. The CDR3 loop is CASSLGTVGTGELFF. DNA for the CDR3: TGTGCCAGCAGCCTTGGGACAGTCGGCACCGGGGAGCTGTTTTTT.

V gene TRBV11-2 combines with J gene TRBJ2-7; 8 nucleotides match TRBD1. The CDR3 has 17 residues. Germline assignment: CDR1 SGHAT and CDR2 FQNNGV. Losses at the gene ends were 5 bases for V and 0 bases for J; bases not matched to a gene: 12. DNA for the CDR3: TGTGCCAGCAGCCCGGGGCCCCCGACAGGGGCCTCCTACGAGCAGTACTTC. This translates into CASSPGPPTGASYEQYF.

This chain joins TRBV15 and TRBJ2-5; D possibly corresponds to TRBD2 (6 bases). CDR3 size: 14 residues. Germline assignment: CDR1 LNHNV and CDR2 YYDKDF (reference sequence). Between the trimmed V and J ends, which lost 3 bases and 5 bases, there was a span of 13 bases. CDR3 in DNA: TGTGCCACCAGCAGCTACGGAGGGTGGGAGACCCAGTACTTC. Its protein product is CATSSYGGWETQYF.